A single sample gave rise to the 5 T cell receptor beta chains below, sequenced in a study of T cell responses to AZD1222 COVID-19 vaccine. TCRdb's copy holds only in-frame clones and misses some; the assay was immunoSEQ multiplex PCR. The sample lists about 130,000 clones, 85% to 95% occurring once. Sequenced material: peripheral blood, taken on day 0 of AZD1222 vaccination. The receptors were sampled from an adult in good health.

The J gene is TRBJ2-2, the V gene TRBV7-2; D unclear. The CDR3 consists of 13 residues. V lost 1 base and J lost 7, with 7 bases in between. Germline CDR1 is SGHTA and CDR2 is FQGNSA. The CDR3 DNA sequence: TGTGCCAGCAGCTTAGGGGTGGACGGGGAGCTGTTTTTT. It is translated as CASSLGVDGELFF.

The V gene is TRBV11-2, the J gene TRBJ1-1; D may be TRBD1 (5 bases). The CDR3 is 15 amino acids. The germline V gene has CDR1 SGHAT and CDR2 FQNNGV. V dropped 8 bases and J dropped 2 bases, with 18 bases sitting between them. In DNA, the CDR3 is TGTGCCAGCCGAAAGACGGGGGGTCGTAACACTGAAGCTTTCTTT. This translates into CASRKTGGRNTEAFF.

This clone was seen a handful of times. V usage is TRBV5-5 and J usage is TRBJ2-3; 8 bases are shared with TRBD2. V lost 0 bases, J lost 0 bases, and 3 bases stayed unmatched. In germline, CDR1 is SGHKS, CDR2 YYEKEE (reference sequence). The CDR3 has 16 amino acids. CDR3 sequence (DNA): TGTGCCAGCAGCTTGGTGCTAGCGGGTAGCACAGATACGCAGTATTTT. Its protein product is CASSLVLAGSTDTQYF.

The chain carries TRBV2 and TRBJ1-6; D not resolved. There are 15 residues in the CDR3. V lost 7 bases and J lost 0, with 10 bases in between. Germline lookup yields CDR1 SNHLY and CDR2 FYNNEI. The CDR3 DNA follows: TGTGCCAGCATGGCAGAAAGCTCCTATAATTCACCCCTCCACTTT. Its translation is CASMAESSYNSPLHF.

The chain carries TRBV6-2 or TRBV6-3 and TRBJ1-1; D is ambiguous. Per the germline V gene, CDR1 is MNHEY and CDR2 is SVGEGT. The CDR3 spans 13 residues. Trimming stripped 3 bases from V and 7 bases from J, with 12 bases between. This CDR3 reads CASSYLGGGEAFF. Written as DNA, the CDR3 is TGTGCCAGCAGTTATCTCGGCGGTGGTGAAGCTTTCTTT.